A single sample gave rise to the 27 T cell receptor beta chains below, sequenced in a study of T-cell reconstitution after alpha-beta-depleted transplantation in children. Unique molecular identifiers were incorporated into the prepared TCRbeta library. TCRdb redid the calling of the PCR reads with MiXCR, one entry per CDR3 protein. The sample lists more than 550,000 distinct CDR3 sequences; 10% were seen once. The starting material was PBMCs from the stem cell graft donor, obtained from the stem cell graft. The receptor set was obtained from a human donor who donated a stem cell graft to a child with acute myeloid leukemia.

This clonotype was observed at least ten times. The V gene is TRBV12-3 or TRBV12-4, the J gene TRBJ2-7, with TRBD2 matching over 11 bases. V dropped 8 bases and J dropped 2; count of bases not matched to a gene: 5. The CDR3 loop spans 14 amino acids. CDR3 loop: CASGLAGGTYEQYF. In DNA, the CDR3 is TGTGCCAGCGGCCTAGCGGGAGGAACCTACGAGCAGTACTTC.

This clonotype was found many times. The rearrangement uses TRBV7-8 and TRBJ2-1, with 10 bases aligning to TRBD2. The CDR3 has 16 amino acids. J lost 16 bases, V lost 5 bases, and 20 bases had no gene match. Germline V gene sequence: CDR1 SGHVS, CDR2 FQNEAQ. The CDR3 spells CASSGTLAGGAGPGFF. The CDR3 DNA follows: TGTGCCAGCAGCGGAACTTTAGCGGGAGGAGCGGGCCCGGGCTTCTTC.

This clonotype came up a few times. The rearrangement uses TRBV30 and TRBJ1-1; 9 nucleotides line up with TRBD1. With 5 bases clipped from V and 7 bases from J, the junction kept 8 bases outside the gene matches. This CDR3 has 13 residues. Germline CDR1 is GTSNPN and CDR2 is SVGIG (reference sequence). CDR3 nucleotide sequence: TGTGCCTGGGTACAGGGGGCCCACGGTGAAGCTTTCTTT. Translated: CAWVQGAHGEAFF.

The chain combines TRBV28 with TRBJ2-5; D is tentatively TRBD1 or TRBD2 (5 bases each). The CDR3 is 14 amino acids. Germline lookup yields CDR1 MDHEN and CDR2 SYDVKM. The V gene lost 6 bases and the J gene lost 3 bases, with 14 bases spanning the gap. The CDR3 sequence is CASSPGPRKETQYF. CDR3 nucleotide sequence: TGTGCCAGCAGCCCGGGACCGAGAAAAGAGACCCAGTACTTC.

There are many counts of this clonotype. V and J are TRBV24-1 and TRBJ2-2; 7 nucleotides agree with TRBD1. Trimming cost V 6 bases and J 1 base; bases outside gene matches: 7. CDR3 length: 16 residues. CDR1 is KGHDR, CDR2 SFDVKD, per germline. The CDR3 coding sequence is TGTGCCACCAGTCCTCCGGGACAGCGGAACACCGGGGAGCTGTTTTTT. Encoded protein: CATSPPGQRNTGELFF.

This clonotype came up many times. This chain connects TRBV18 to TRBJ2-3, with D possibly matching TRBD1 (6 bases). Per germline, CDR1 KGHSH and CDR2 LQKENI. The CDR3 has 12 residues. Deletions cut 8 bases from V and 3 bases from J, with 9 bases between. The CDR3 DNA sequence: TGTGCCAGCAGTACAGGGACAGATACGCAGTATTTT. Protein product: CASSTGTDTQYF.

This clonotype was seen ten or more times. The chain joins TRBV20-1 to TRBJ2-1; no definite D call. The germline CDR1 and CDR2 sequences are DFQATT and SNEGSKA (reference sequence). Trimming cost V 6 bases and J 0 bases, with 12 bases left between them. The CDR3 has 14 residues. The CDR3: CSARTLSSYNEQFF. The CDR3 bases are TGCAGTGCGCGGACGCTTAGCTCCTACAATGAGCAGTTCTTC.

This clonotype was counted many times. This rearrangement joins TRBV5-1 to TRBJ1-1, with TRBD1 as a possible D gene (6 bases). CDR1 is SGHRS and CDR2 is YFSETQ in the germline V gene. CDR3 length: 13 residues. V dropped 3 bases and J dropped 4 bases, with 10 bases sitting between them. The CDR3 nucleotides are TGCGCCAGCAGCTCACAGGGACTCACTGAAGCTTTCTTT. It codes for CASSSQGLTEAFF.

V gene TRBV2 combines with J gene TRBJ2-7; the D gene could be TRBD1 or TRBD2 (5 bases each). V was clipped by 5 bases and J by 0 bases, with 8 bases between them. The germline CDR1 and CDR2 sequences are SNHLY and FYNNEI. The CDR3 extends over 13 amino acids. CDR3 DNA: TGTGCCAGCAGTAGGGACCACTCCTACGAGCAGTACTTC. The encoded protein is CASSRDHSYEQYF.

This clonotype was seen a few times. The chain links TRBV12-3 or TRBV12-4 to TRBJ2-7; D could derive from TRBD1 or TRBD2 (5 bases each). The CDR3 covers 14 residues. V was shortened by 2 bases and J by 4 bases, with 12 bases between the two germline ends. The DNA of the CDR3 is TGTGCCAGCAGTTTACGGGACGGCACATACGAGCAGTACTTC. Translated: CASSLRDGTYEQYF.

The table lists this clonotype with a few counts. The chain recombines TRBV7-2 with TRBJ2-5; TRBD1 might be the D (6 bases). The CDR3 contains 16 residues. CDR1 and CDR2 (germline): SGHTA, FQGNSA. Trimming took off 5 bases at V and 3 bases at J, with 19 bases between the two ends. CDR3 DNA: TGTGCCAGCAGCGGAAGAGTTAGGACAGTAAAAGAGACCCAGTACTTC. Translated, it gives CASSGRVRTVKETQYF.

The rearrangement joins TRBV29-1 to TRBJ1-1; no clear D. The V end lost 0 bases, the J end lost 2 bases, and 13 bases lay between the germline ends. Germline V gives CDR1 SQVTM, CDR2 ANQGSEA. This CDR3 has 15 amino acids. CDR3 in amino acids: CSVEDRATSNTEAFF. The CDR3 bases are TGCAGCGTTGAAGATCGAGCAACATCTAACACTGAAGCTTTCTTT.

V and J are TRBV20-1 and TRBJ2-5; 8 positions match TRBD1. CDR3 length: 13 residues. J gave up 2 bases and V 5 bases, and 4 bases lay outside the gene matches. Germline V gene data show CDR1 as DFQATT and CDR2 as SNEGSKA (reference sequence). The CDR3 DNA reads TGCAGTGCTGGCAGACAGGGGCAAGAGACCCAGTACTTC. It yields the protein CSAGRQGQETQYF.

This clonotype was counted between two and nine times. The chain combines TRBV29-1 with TRBJ2-7; D gene ambiguous. The germline CDR1 and CDR2 sequences are SQVTM and ANQGSEA. Trimming took 0 bases from V and 6 from J, leaving 12 bases between them. The CDR3 has 13 amino acids. The CDR3 is CSVEDALKGEQYF. CDR3 sequence (DNA): TGCAGCGTTGAAGATGCTTTAAAGGGCGAGCAGTACTTC.

This chain links TRBV20-1 with TRBJ2-7; the match to TRBD2 covers 13 bases. The CDR3 covers 14 residues. Looked up from germline, CDR1 is DFQATT and CDR2 is SNEGSKA (reference sequence). Unmatched junction bases numbered 4, after V lost 5 bases and J lost 3 bases. CDR3 loop: CSAYRTSGSYEQYF. CDR3 in DNA: TGCAGTGCTTACAGGACTAGCGGGAGCTACGAGCAGTACTTC.

V is TRBV12-3 or TRBV12-4 and J is TRBJ2-7, with a tentative D call TRBD1 (8 bases). This CDR3 is built from 15 residues. Trimming cost V 6 bases and J 6 bases, with 21 bases left between them. CDR3 region: CASSLGGQGGFEQYF. The CDR3 nucleotides are TGTGCCAGCAGCTTGGGAGGACAGGGAGGGTTCGAGCAGTACTTC.

This clonotype turned up a few times. The chain carries TRBV7-6 and TRBJ2-3; 8 bases line up with TRBD1. CDR3 length: 14 residues. The V segment lost 4 bases and the J segment 4 bases; nucleotides outside the gene matches: 4. Germline V CDR1 and CDR2: SGHVS, FNYEAQ. The CDR3 loop is CASSSDRVADTQYF. The CDR3 DNA sequence: TGTGCCAGCAGCTCGGACAGGGTAGCAGATACGCAGTATTTT.

This chain links TRBV6-4 with TRBJ2-3, with D possibly TRBD2 on 6 matching bases. Germline V gene sequence: CDR1 MRHNA, CDR2 SNTAGT. The CDR3 has 17 amino acids. Trimming removed 0 bases from V and 2 bases from J, with 15 bases in between. The CDR3 spells CASSDSIGGFNTDTQYF. CDR3 sequence (DNA): TGTGCCAGCAGTGACTCGATCGGGGGATTCAACACAGATACGCAGTATTTT.

V and J are TRBV6-1 and TRBJ2-5, with D possibly being TRBD2 (6 bases). V gave up 6 bases and J gave up 4 bases, with 15 bases separating them. The CDR3 covers 14 residues. The germline V gene has CDR1 MNHNS and CDR2 SASEGT. The CDR3 here is CASSPRGAGETQYF. CDR3 in DNA: TGTGCCAGCAGCCCTCGGGGAGCGGGAGAGACCCAGTACTTC.

The chain couples TRBV12-3 or TRBV12-4 to TRBJ1-1; D is uncertain. The CDR3 runs 13 residues. Deletions cut 2 bases from V and 11 bases from J, with 15 bases between. The CDR3 reads CASSLMRNPGAFF. DNA for the CDR3: TGTGCCAGCAGTTTAATGAGGAACCCGGGGGCTTTCTTT.

The chain recombines TRBV2 with TRBJ2-1; D is unresolved. V was cut by 6 bases and J by 15 bases, with 18 bases left in between. This CDR3 comprises 12 residues. CDR1 and CDR2 (germline): SNHLY, FYNNEI. Written as DNA, the CDR3 is TGTGCCAGCAGAAAAGACTCAGCGCCGTGGTTCTTC. Translating gives CASRKDSAPWFF.

This clonotype was observed many times. The chain uses TRBV6-1 and TRBJ2-7; the match to TRBD2 covers 14 bases. The CDR3 is 15 amino acids. CDR1 MNHNS and CDR2 SASEGT come from the germline V gene. V lost 8 bases, J lost 1 base, and 4 bases stayed unmatched. Here the CDR3 DNA reads TGTGCCAGCGGACTAGCGGGAGGACAATCCTACGAGCAGTACTTC. This translates into CASGLAGGQSYEQYF.

This clonotype was seen more than once but under ten times. The chain is built from TRBV5-1 and TRBJ2-7; 7 bases align to TRBD1. Germline V gene lookup returns CDR1 SGHRS and CDR2 YFSETQ. The J segment lost 6 bases and the V segment lost 3 bases, leaving 15 bases of the junction unmatched. CDR3 length: 16 amino acids. CDR3: CASSSTPQGSKAEQYF. The CDR3, as DNA: TGCGCCAGCAGCTCGACTCCACAGGGGAGCAAGGCCGAGCAGTACTTC.

In regard to this clonotype: A much larger clone is a single base away; this may be a read error. The rearrangement joins TRBV6-1 to TRBJ2-5; 9 bases agree with TRBD2. J gave up 0 bases and V 7 bases, and 12 bases lay outside the gene matches. Germline V gene sequence: CDR1 MNHNS, CDR2 SASEGT. This CDR3 has 17 residues. The CDR3 sequence: CASTSTSGLRNQETQYF. Here the CDR3 DNA reads TGTGCCAGCACCTCCACTAGCGGGCTCAGAAACCAAGAGACCCAGTACTTC.

V gene TRBV28 combines with J gene TRBJ1-2; 7 nucleotides line up with TRBD1. The CDR3 sequence is 15 residues long. Per the germline V gene, CDR1 is MDHEN and CDR2 is SYDVKM. The V gene end was trimmed by 3 bases and the J gene end by 5 bases; junction bases not matched to a gene: 9. The CDR3: CASSFEKGGGYGYTF. The CDR3 DNA follows: TGTGCCAGCAGTTTTGAGAAAGGGGGCGGGTATGGCTACACCTTC.

In its sample, this clonotype was seen a few times. This rearrangement joins TRBV5-1 to TRBJ2-3; 14 bases are a match to TRBD2. CDR3 length: 15 residues. V dropped 2 bases and J dropped 10; count of bases not matched to a gene: 6. CDR1 is SGHRS and CDR2 is YFSETQ in the germline V gene. The CDR3 nucleotides are TGCGCCAGCAGCTTCTCCGGGACTAGCGGGAGCGCGCAGTATTTT. Translating gives CASSFSGTSGSAQYF.

This clonotype was counted ten times or more. The chain links TRBV12-3 or TRBV12-4 to TRBJ2-3, with D possibly matching TRBD2 (5 bases). Trimming removed 1 base at V and 2 bases at J, with 7 bases between. The CDR3 sequence is 14 residues long. The CDR3 here is CASSLVANTDTQYF. Written as DNA, the CDR3 is TGTGCCAGCAGTTTAGTAGCGAACACAGATACGCAGTATTTT.